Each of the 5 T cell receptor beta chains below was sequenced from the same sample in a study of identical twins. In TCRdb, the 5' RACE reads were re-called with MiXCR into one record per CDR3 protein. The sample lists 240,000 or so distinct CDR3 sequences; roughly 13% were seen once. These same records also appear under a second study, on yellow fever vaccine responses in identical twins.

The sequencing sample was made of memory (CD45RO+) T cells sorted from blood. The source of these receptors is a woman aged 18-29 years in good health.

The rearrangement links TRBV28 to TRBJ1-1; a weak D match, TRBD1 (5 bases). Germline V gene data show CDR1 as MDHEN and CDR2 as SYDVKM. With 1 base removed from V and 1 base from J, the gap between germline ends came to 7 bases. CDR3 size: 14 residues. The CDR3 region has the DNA TGTGCCAGCAGTTTATTGGGACGGAACACTGAAGCTTTCTTT. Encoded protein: CASSLLGRNTEAFF.

Here the CDR3 DNA reads TGTGCCAGCAGCTTCGGACAGTTTAGCAATCAGCCCCAGCATTTT. It translates to CASSFGQFSNQPQHF. This chain uses TRBV6-2 or TRBV6-3 with TRBJ1-5, with a weak D call TRBD1 (6 bases). Looked up from germline, CDR1 is MNHEY and CDR2 is SVGEGT. V lost 6 bases to trimming and J lost 0 bases, with 12 bases between them. The CDR3 consists of 15 residues.

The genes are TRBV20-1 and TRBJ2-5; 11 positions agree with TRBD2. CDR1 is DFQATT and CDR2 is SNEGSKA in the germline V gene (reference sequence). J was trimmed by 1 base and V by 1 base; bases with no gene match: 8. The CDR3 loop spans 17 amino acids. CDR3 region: CSARALAGVGFQETQYF. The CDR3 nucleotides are TGCAGTGCTAGAGCACTAGCGGGAGTAGGTTTCCAAGAGACCCAGTACTTC.

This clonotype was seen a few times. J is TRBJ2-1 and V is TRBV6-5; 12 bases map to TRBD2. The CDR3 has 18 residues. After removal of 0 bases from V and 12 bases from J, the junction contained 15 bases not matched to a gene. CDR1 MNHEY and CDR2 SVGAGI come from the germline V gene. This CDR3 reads CASSYSGATSGGYRVQFF. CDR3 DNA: TGTGCCAGCAGTTACTCGGGTGCGACTAGCGGGGGCTACAGGGTGCAGTTCTTC.

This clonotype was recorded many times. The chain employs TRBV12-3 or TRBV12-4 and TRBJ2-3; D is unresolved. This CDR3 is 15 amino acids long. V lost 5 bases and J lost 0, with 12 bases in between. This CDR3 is CASSDLSRSTDTQYF. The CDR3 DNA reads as TGTGCCAGCAGTGACCTTTCCCGGAGCACAGATACGCAGTATTTT.